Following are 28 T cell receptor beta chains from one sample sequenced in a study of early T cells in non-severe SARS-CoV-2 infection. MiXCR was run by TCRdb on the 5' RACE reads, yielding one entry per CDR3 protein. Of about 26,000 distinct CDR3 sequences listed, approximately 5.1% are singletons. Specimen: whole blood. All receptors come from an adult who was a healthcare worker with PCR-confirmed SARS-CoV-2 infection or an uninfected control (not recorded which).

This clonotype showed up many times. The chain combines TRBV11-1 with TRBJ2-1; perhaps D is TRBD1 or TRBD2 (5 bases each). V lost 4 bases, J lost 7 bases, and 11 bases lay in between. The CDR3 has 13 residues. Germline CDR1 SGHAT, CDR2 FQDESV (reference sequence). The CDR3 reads CASSSGWGNEQFF. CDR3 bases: TGTGCCAGCAGCTCGGGGTGGGGGAATGAGCAGTTCTTC.

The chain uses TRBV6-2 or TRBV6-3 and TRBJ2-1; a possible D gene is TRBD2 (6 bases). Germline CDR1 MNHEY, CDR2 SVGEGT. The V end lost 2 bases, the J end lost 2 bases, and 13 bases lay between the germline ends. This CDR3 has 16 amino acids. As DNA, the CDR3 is TGTGCCAGCAGTTACCCGGGGGACTCCCCCTACAATGAGCAGTTCTTC. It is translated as CASSYPGDSPYNEQFF.

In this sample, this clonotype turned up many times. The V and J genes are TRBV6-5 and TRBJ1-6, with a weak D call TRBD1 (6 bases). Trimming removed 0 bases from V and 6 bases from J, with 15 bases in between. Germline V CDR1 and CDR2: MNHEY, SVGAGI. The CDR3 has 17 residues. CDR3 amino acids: CASSYSSGQTINSPLHF. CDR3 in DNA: TGTGCCAGCAGTTACTCGAGCGGACAGACTATTAATTCACCCCTCCACTTT.

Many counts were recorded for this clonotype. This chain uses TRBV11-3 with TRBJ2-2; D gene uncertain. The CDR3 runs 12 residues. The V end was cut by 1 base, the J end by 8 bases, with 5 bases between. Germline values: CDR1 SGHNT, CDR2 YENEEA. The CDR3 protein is CASSLVPGELFF. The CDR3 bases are TGTGCCAGCAGCTTAGTCCCTGGGGAGCTGTTTTTT.

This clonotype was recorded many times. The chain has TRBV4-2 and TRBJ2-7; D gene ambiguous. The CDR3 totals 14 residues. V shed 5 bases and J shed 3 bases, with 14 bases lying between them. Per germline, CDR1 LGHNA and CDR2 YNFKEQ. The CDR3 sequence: CASSLSAPSYEQYF. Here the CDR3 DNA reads TGTGCCAGCAGCTTGAGCGCGCCAAGCTACGAGCAGTACTTC.

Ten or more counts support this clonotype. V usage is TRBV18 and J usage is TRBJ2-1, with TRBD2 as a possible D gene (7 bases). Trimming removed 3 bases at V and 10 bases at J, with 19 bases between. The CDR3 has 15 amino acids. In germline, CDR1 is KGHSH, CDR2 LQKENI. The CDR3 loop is CASSPPMGGPREQFF. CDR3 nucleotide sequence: TGTGCCAGCTCACCCCCGATGGGGGGGCCAAGAGAGCAGTTCTTC.

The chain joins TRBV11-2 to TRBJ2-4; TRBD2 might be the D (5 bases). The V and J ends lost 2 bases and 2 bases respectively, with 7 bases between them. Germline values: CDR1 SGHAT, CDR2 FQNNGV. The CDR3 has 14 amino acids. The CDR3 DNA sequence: TGTGCCAGCAGCTTATACGGGACCAAAAACATTCAGTACTTC. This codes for CASSLYGTKNIQYF.

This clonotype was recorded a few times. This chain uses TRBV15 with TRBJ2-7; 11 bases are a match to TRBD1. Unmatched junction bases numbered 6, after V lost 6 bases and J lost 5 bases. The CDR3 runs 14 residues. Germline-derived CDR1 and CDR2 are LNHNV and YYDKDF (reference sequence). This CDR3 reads CATSGTGGPDEQYF. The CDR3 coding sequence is TGTGCCACCAGTGGGACAGGGGGTCCCGACGAGCAGTACTTC.

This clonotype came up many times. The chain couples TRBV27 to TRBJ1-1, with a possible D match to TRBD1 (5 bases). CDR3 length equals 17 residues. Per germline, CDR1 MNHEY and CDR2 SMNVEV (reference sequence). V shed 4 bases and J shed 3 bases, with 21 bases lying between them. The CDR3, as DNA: TGTGCCAGCAGTTCCGACCGAAGACAGTTTCGGCACACTGAAGCTTTCTTT. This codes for CASSSDRRQFRHTEAFF.

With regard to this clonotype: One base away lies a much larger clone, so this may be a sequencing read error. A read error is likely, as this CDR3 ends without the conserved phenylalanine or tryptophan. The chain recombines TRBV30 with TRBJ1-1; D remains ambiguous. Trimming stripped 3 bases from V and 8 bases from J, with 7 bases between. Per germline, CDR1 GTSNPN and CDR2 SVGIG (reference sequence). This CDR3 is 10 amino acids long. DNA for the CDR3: TGTGCCTGGAGACCAGGAGAAGCTTTCATT. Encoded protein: CAWRPGEAFI.

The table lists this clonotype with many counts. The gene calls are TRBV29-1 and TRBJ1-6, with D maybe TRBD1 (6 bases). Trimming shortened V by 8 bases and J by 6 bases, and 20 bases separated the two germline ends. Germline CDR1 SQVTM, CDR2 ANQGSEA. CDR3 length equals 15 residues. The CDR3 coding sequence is TGCAGCCCCCCCCCAAGGACAGTCGGTAATTCACCCCTCCACTTT. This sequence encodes CSPPPRTVGNSPLHF.

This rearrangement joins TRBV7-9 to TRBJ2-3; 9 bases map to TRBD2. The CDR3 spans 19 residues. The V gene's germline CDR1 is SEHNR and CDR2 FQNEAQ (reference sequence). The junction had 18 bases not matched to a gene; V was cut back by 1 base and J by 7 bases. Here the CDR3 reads CASSLGPGPGGGAKNTQYF. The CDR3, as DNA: TGTGCCAGCAGCTTAGGACCAGGGCCTGGCGGGGGGGCCAAAAATACGCAGTATTTT.

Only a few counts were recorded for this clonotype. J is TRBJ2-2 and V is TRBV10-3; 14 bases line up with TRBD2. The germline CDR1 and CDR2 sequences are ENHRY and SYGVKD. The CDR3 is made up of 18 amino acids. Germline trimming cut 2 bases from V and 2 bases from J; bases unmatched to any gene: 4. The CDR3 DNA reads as TGTGCCATCAGTGAGCCTGGACTAGCGGGGGGAAACACCGGGGAGCTGTTTTTT. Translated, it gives CAISEPGLAGGNTGELFF.

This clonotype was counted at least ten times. The chain's CDR3 is CASSFSGDNEQFF. Here the CDR3 DNA reads TGCGCCAGCAGCTTTTCTGGAGACAATGAGCAGTTCTTC. V and J are TRBV5-1 and TRBJ2-1; no clear D gene. CDR3 length: 13 amino acids. V lost 2 bases and J 5 bases, leaving 8 bases between the germline ends. The germline gives CDR1 SGHRS, CDR2 YFSETQ.

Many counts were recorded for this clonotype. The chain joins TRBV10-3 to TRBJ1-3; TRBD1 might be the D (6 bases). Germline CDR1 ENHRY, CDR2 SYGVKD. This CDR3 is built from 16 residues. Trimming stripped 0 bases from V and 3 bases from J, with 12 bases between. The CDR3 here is CAISESRGGFGNTIYF. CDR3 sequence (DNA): TGTGCCATCAGTGAGTCGCGGGGGGGCTTTGGAAACACCATATATTTT.

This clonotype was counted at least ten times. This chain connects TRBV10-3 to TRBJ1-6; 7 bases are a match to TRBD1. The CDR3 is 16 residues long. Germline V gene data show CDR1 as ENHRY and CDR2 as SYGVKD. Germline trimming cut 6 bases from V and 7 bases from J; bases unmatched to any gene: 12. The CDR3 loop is CAISRQGSRVNSPLHF. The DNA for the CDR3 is TGTGCCATCAGCAGACAGGGCTCTAGGGTAAATTCACCCCTCCACTTT.

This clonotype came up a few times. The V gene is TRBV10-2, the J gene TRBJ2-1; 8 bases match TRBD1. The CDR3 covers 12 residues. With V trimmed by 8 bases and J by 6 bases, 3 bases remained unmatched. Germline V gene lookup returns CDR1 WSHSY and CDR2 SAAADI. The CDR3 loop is CASGTGVNEQFF. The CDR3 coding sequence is TGCGCCAGCGGGACAGGAGTCAATGAGCAGTTCTTC.

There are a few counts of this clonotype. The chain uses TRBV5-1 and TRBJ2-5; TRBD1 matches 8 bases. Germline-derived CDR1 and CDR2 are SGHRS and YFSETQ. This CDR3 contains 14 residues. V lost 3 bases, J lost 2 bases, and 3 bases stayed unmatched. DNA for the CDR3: TGCGCCAGCAGCTCTTGGACAGGGCAAGAGACCCAGTACTTC. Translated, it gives CASSSWTGQETQYF.

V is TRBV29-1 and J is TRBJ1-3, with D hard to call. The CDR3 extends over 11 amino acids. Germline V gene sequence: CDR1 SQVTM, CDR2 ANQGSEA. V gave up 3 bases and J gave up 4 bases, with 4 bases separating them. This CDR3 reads CSVDRGNTIYF. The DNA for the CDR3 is TGCAGCGTTGACAGGGGAAACACCATATATTTT.

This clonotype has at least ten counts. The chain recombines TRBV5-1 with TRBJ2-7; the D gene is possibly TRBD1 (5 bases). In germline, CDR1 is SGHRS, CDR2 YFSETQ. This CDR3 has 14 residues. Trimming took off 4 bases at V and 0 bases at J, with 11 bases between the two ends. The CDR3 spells CASSPDTSSYEQYF. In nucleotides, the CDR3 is TGCGCCAGCAGCCCGGACACGAGCTCCTACGAGCAGTACTTC.

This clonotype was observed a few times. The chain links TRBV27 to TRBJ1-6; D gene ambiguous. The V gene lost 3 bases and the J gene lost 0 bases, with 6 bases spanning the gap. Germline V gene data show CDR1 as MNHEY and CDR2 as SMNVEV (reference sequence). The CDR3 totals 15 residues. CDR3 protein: CASSFTYSYNSPLHF. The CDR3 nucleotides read TGTGCCAGCAGTTTCACGTACTCCTATAATTCACCCCTCCACTTT.

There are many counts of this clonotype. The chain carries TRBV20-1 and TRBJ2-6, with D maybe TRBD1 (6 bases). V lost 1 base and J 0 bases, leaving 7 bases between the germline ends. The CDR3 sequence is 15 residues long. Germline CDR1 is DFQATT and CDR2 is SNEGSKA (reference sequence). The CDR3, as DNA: TGCAGTGCTAGAGGAGGGGGCTCTGGGGCCAACGTCCTGACTTTC. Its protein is CSARGGGSGANVLTF.

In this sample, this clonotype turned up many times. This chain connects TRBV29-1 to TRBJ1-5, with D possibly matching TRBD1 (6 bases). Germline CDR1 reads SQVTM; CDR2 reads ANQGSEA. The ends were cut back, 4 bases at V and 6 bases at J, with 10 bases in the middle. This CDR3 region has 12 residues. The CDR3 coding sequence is TGCAGCGTTGGGGACACCGGTCAGCCCCAGCATTTT. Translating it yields CSVGDTGQPQHF. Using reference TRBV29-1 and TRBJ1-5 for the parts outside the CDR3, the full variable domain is SAVISQKPSRDICQRGTSLTIQCQVDSQVTMMFWYRQQPGQSLTLIATANQGSEATYESGFVIDKFPISRPNLTFSTLTVSNMSPEDSSIYLCSVGDTGQPQHFGDGTRLSIL.

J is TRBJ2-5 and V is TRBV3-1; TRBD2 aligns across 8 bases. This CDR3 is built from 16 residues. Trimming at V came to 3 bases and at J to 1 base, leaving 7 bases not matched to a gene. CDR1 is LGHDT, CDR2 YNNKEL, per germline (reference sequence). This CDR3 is CASSHSGGGRQETQYF. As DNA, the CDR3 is TGTGCCAGCAGCCACTCCGGCGGGGGGCGCCAAGAGACCCAGTACTTC.

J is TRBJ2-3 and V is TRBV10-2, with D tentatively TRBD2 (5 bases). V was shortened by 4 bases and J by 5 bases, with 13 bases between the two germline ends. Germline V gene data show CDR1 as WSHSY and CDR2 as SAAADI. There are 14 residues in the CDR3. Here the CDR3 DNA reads TGCGCCAGCAGTGCGACTACCAACATAGATACGCAGTATTTT. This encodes CASSATTNIDTQYF.

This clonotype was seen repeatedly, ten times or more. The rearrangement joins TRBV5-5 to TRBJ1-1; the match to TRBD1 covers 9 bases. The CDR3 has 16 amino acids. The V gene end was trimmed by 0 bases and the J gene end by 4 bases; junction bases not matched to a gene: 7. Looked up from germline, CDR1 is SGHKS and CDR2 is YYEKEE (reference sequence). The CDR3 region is CASSLGTGERGTEAFF. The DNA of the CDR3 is TGTGCCAGCAGCTTGGGGACAGGGGAAAGAGGCACTGAAGCTTTCTTT.

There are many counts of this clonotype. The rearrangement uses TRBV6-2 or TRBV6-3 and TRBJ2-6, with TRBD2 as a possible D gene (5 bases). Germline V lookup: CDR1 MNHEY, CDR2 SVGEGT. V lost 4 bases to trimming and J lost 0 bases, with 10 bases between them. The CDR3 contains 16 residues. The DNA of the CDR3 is TGTGCCAGCAGTTCCCGGGGTCTCTCTGGGGCCAACGTCCTGACTTTC. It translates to CASSSRGLSGANVLTF.

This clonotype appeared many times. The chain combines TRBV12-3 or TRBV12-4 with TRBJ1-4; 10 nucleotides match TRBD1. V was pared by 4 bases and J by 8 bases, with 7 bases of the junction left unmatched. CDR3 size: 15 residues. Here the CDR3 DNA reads TGTGCCAGCAGTTCGGGGACAGGGGCCGGCGAAAAACTGTTTTTT. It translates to CASSSGTGAGEKLFF.